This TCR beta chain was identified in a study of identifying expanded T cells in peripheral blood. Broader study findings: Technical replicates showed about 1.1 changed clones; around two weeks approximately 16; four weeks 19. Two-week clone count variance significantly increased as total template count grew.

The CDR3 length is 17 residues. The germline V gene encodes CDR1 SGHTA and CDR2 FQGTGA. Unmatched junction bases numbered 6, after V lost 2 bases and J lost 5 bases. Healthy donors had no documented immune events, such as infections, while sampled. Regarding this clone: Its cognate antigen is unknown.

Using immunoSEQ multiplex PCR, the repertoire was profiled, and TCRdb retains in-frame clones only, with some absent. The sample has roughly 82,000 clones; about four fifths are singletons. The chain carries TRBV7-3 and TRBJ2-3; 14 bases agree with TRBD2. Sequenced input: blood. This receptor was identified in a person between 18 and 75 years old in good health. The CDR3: CASSLGLAGGEGDTQYF. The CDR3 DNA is TGTGCCAGCAGCTTAGGACTAGCGGGAGGAGAGGGAGATACGCAGTATTTT.